This T cell receptor (beta chain) is drawn from a study of regulatory T cells in long-lasting Graves disease. With respect to this clonotype: As yet, its antigen is unknown.

Assembly of TCR beta libraries relied on iRepertoire HTBI primers together with Arm-PCR of CDR3 regions. TCRdb passed the multiplex PCR reads through MiXCR, listing each CDR3 protein once. This sample has 350,000 to 500,000 distinct CDR3 sequences, with 14% found just once. Germline trimming cut 0 bases from V and 9 bases from J; bases unmatched to any gene: 7. The length of the CDR3 is 15 residues. Germline CDR1 and CDR2: LNHNV and YYDKDF (reference sequence). Time point meaning: newly diagnosed GD, antithyroid drugs for less than 3 months. With RNA extracted from PBMCs as input, the TCR library was made. The diagnosis of Graves' disease used American Thyroid Association guidelines. Notes on the study in general: The study found persistent patients shared more public clonotypes (approximately 2,700) than new patients (roughly 880). Graves' patients with persistent disease showed TCR diversity lower than patients newly diagnosed.

The sample also formed part of further work on T cells in Graves' hyperthyroidism and ophthalmopathy.

The clonotype was recovered from a woman between 50 and 59 years old with Graves disease. The source material was peripheral blood mononuclear cells (PBMCs), sampled at new diagnosis, from a patient treated with antithyroid drugs. The rearrangement links TRBV15 to TRBJ2-1, with 8 positions matching TRBD1. The CDR3 DNA reads TGTGCCACCAGCAGAGATCGGGCAGGGGGCGGTGAGCAGTTCTTC. The encoded protein is CATSRDRAGGGEQFF.